What follows is one T cell receptor (beta chain) and its context. The record originates from a study of blood T cell repertoires in COVID-19. As originally analysed: Quantification of nucleated cells was approximated via reference gene primer amplification. Measured with immunoSEQ multiplex PCR; TCRdb has only the in-frame clones, and not every one. The DNA gave D and trimming, while V, J and clone size come from that table. The table includes fewer than 250,000 clones, roughly 80% detected once. The receptor's source is a woman aged 25 to 39 who had recovered from COVID-19. The sample consisted of PBMCs or T cells enriched from blood (not recorded which).

CDR3 residues: CASRRQAWGEKLFF. The CDR3 coding sequence is TGTGCCAGCAGGAGACAGGCCTGGGGCGAAAAACTGTTTTTT. The V and J genes are TRBV6-5 and TRBJ1-4; TRBD1 might be the D (6 bases). Trimming took off 6 bases at V and 8 bases at J, with 16 bases between the two ends. CDR3 length: 14 amino acids. Germline CDR1 reads MNHEY; CDR2 reads SVGAGI.